Detailed here is one TCR beta chain. The sample is drawn from a study of T cell responses to AZD1222 COVID-19 vaccine. Profiling relied on immunoSEQ multiplex PCR, and the TCRdb table lists in-frame clones only, not all of them. The profile shows 90,000 to 110,000 clones, around 87% of them singletons. The CDR3 contains 15 residues. Germline CDR1 is MRHNA and CDR2 is SNTAGT. V was pared by 4 bases and J by 2 bases, with 8 bases of the junction left unmatched. The chain carries TRBV6-4 and TRBJ2-7; 7 nucleotides line up with TRBD2. The clonotype originates from an adult who received the AZD1222 COVID-19 vaccine. The source material was peripheral blood, sampled 28 days after the second AZD1222 dose. The chain's CDR3 is CASSGGLVPPYEQYF. The CDR3 DNA reads TGTGCCAGCAGTGGAGGACTAGTACCCCCCTACGAGCAGTACTTC.